This T cell receptor (beta chain) was sequenced in a study of response to subunit inactivated influenza vaccine. Study-wide findings and caveats: The authors suggested that every seasonal influenza vaccination recruits few new T cells.

The CDR3 is 16 residues long. The germline gives CDR1 KGHDR, CDR2 SFDVKD. The V end lost 2 bases, the J end lost 3 bases, and 13 bases lay between the germline ends. TCRdb redid the calling of the RT-PCR reads with MiXCR, one entry per CDR3 protein. The data hold 600,000 to 700,000 distinct CDR3 sequences, with about 15% observed a single time. The table lists this clonotype with a few counts. The antigen is unknown. The TCR originated in a man in his forties or fifties who received an inactivated influenza vaccine. The source material was PBMCs from blood, sampled roughly 15 days before vaccination. The chain is built from TRBV24-1 and TRBJ1-5; no firm D call. DNA for the CDR3: TGTGCCACCAGTGATTCGTTGTCGGGGTTCAATCAGCCCCAGCATTTT. Translation gives CATSDSLSGFNQPQHF.